The rows below give T cell receptor beta chains drawn from one sample of a study of blood T cell repertoires in COVID-19. Sequenced by immunoSEQ multiplex PCR; TCRdb stores in-frame clones only, minus some. Of about 210,000 clones listed, roughly 78% were seen once; the top ten hold roughly 12%. The sample consisted of peripheral blood. The source is a middle-aged woman with acute or convalescent COVID-19. Each CDR3 is given with its conserved first and last residue. Fields, in order: D gene, J gene, clone size, V gene, CDR3 DNA, CDR3 protein. D genes are given only for firm matches. Clone sizes are given selectively: once, few, many, or a class where the clone is expanded.

D: TRBD2; J: TRBJ2-1; size: NA; V: TRBV10-3; DNA: TGTGCCATCAGTGAAACCCTAGCGGGGGGGCCCCGGGAGCAGTTCTTC; CDR3: CAISETLAGGPREQFF
D: TRBD1; J: TRBJ1-2; size: NA; V: TRBV4-3; DNA: TGCGCCAGCAGCCACGAAGGGACAGGGTTTAACTATGGCTACACCTTC; CDR3: CASSHEGTGFNYGYTF
D: NA; J: TRBJ2-1; size: NA; V: TRBV2; DNA: TGTGCCAGCAGTCGGAGCGGGTCGTACAATGAGCAGTTCTTC; CDR3: CASSRSGSYNEQFF
D: NA; J: TRBJ2-5; size: once; V: TRBV7-9; DNA: TGTGCCAGCAGCTGGATGGAGGGATTCCAAGAGACCCAGTACTTC; CDR3: CASSWMEGFQETQYF
D: NA; J: TRBJ2-6; size: many; V: TRBV5-5; DNA: TGTGCCAGCAGCTTGATCAGCTCTGGGGCCAACGTCCTGACTTTC; CDR3: CASSLISSGANVLTF
D: NA; J: TRBJ2-1; size: NA; V: TRBV24-1; DNA: TGTGCCACCAGACCTACGAGGGGGGGGAAGACTCGGGAGCAGTTCTTC; CDR3: CATRPTRGGKTREQFF
D: NA; J: TRBJ1-1; size: NA; V: TRBV28; DNA: TGTGCCAGCAGTCGAACCGGGACAGAAGCTTTCTTT; CDR3: CASSRTGTEAFF
D: NA; J: TRBJ1-1; size: NA; V: TRBV20-1; DNA: TGCAGTGCTAGTCTCCCCGGACAAATGAACACTGAAGCTTTCTTT; CDR3: CSASLPGQMNTEAFF
D: TRBD2; J: TRBJ2-7; size: many; V: TRBV30; DNA: TGTGCCTGGGAGCGGGAGACCTACGAGCAGTACTTC; CDR3: CAWERETYEQYF
D: TRBD2; J: TRBJ2-5; size: NA; V: TRBV15; DNA: TGTGCCACCAGCGGCCCAACCGGGACTAGCGGGAGGCCGGAGACCCAGTACTTC; CDR3: CATSGPTGTSGRPETQYF
D: NA; J: TRBJ2-7; size: NA; V: TRBV27; DNA: TGTGCCAGCAGTTCCTCGGGGAGTTGGGGTGAGCAGTACTTC; CDR3: CASSSSGSWGEQYF
D: NA; J: TRBJ1-2; size: NA; V: TRBV27; DNA: TGTGCCAGCAGTGTTCTACAGGGAAATGGCTACACCTTC; CDR3: CASSVLQGNGYTF
D: TRBD2; J: TRBJ2-1; size: NA; V: TRBV6-6; DNA: TGTGCCAGCAGTTACCGAGCGGGGGCCGCCCTTTATGAGCAGTTCTTC; CDR3: CASSYRAGAALYEQFF
D: NA; J: TRBJ2-1; size: NA; V: TRBV5-4; DNA: TGTGCCAGCAGCCCGGAGGGCTACAATGAGCAGTTCTTC; CDR3: CASSPEGYNEQFF
D: NA; J: TRBJ1-2; size: NA; V: TRBV10-3; DNA: TGTGCCATCAGCCTAAGTACAGGGAGTTATAACTATGGCTACACCTTC; CDR3: CAISLSTGSYNYGYTF
D: NA; J: TRBJ2-2; size: few; V: TRBV6-5; DNA: TGTGCCAGCAGGGCCACAAAGTACACCGGGGAGCTGTTTTTT; CDR3: CASRATKYTGELFF
D: NA; J: TRBJ1-2; size: NA; V: TRBV24-1; DNA: TGTGCCACCAGTGATTGGGCCAGGGACTCTCCTAGCACCTTC; CDR3: CATSDWARDSPSTF